This entry concerns a single TCR beta chain. V lost 3 bases to trimming and J lost 2 bases, with 13 bases between them. The CDR3 length is 14 residues. Germline V gene lookup returns CDR1 DFQATT and CDR2 SNEGSKA (reference sequence). A Seattle source enrolled patients during active infection and followed them longitudinally. This record comes from a study of blood T cell repertoires in COVID-19. About the study: The origin of the acute and convalescent COVID-19 samples was the United States, Italy and Spain. T cells, B-cell-depleted T cells, or PBMCs supplied cDNA or gDNA.

In the original processing: Estimates of nucleated cell counts were drawn from the amplification of reference gene primers. Only in-frame clones appear in the TCRdb table, and some are missing; sequencing was by immunoSEQ multiplex PCR. Clone size and the V and J calls come from that table; the DNA yielded D and trimming. Of 240,000 or so clones in the sample, roughly four fifths were seen once. This chain connects TRBV20-1 to TRBJ1-2; possible D gene TRBD1, 6 bases. The specimen sequenced was peripheral blood. This receptor was obtained from a woman older than 75 with COVID-19, enrolled during active disease. CDR3 sequence reads: CSASKGEGNYGYTF. In DNA form, the CDR3 reads TGCAGTGCTAGTAAGGGGGAAGGGAACTATGGCTACACCTTC.